Sequencing of this T cell receptor beta chain was carried out in a study of patients and donors after allogeneic stem cell transplantation. Trimming took off 5 bases at V and 0 bases at J, with 14 bases between the two ends. This CDR3 is built from 16 residues. The germline gives CDR1 SGHTA, CDR2 FQGNSA. TCRdb passed the RT-PCR reads through MiXCR, listing each CDR3 protein once. The repertoire consists of around 30,000 distinct CDR3 sequences, with 37% occurring once and the leading ten covering less than 85%. The specimen was blood, either unsorted or a sorted T cell fraction (not recorded which). The rearrangement uses TRBV7-2 and TRBJ2-1; D unresolved. This receptor was identified in a human donor who was either an allogeneic HSCT recipient or a stem cell or donor lymphocyte infusion donor (not recorded which). It is not recorded whose cells these are; they may come from a transplant donor. CDR3 sequence reads: CASSGPDQSSYNEQFF. The CDR3 bases are TGTGCCAGCAGCGGCCCGGACCAAAGCTCCTACAATGAGCAGTTCTTC.